The following is a T cell receptor (beta chain) sequence with its context. The antigen remains unidentified. These data originate in a study of cytomegalovirus exposure and HLA in healthy donors. Background on the study: A preliminary data release comprised tens of millions of unique TCRs obtained from HLA-typed donors. Points from the study as a whole: The study put 150 to 200 TCR beta chains on its list as cytomegalovirus-associated. CMV serostatus was the only recorded immune exposure for donors. High specificity and sensitivity for cytomegalovirus status were reported for the classifier.

CDR3 length equals 17 residues. Germline CDR1 reads SGHTA; CDR2 reads FQGNSA. The junction had 11 bases not matched to a gene; V was cut back by 4 bases and J by 6 bases. The PCR contained 60 Vbeta and 13 Jbeta primers. Assay: immunoSEQ multiplex PCR; the TCRdb copy retains only in-frame clones and omits some. The sample yields about 190,000 clones, just under 75% seen once. The gene calls are TRBV7-2 and TRBJ2-3, with TRBD2 matching 12 bases. The receptor was derived from a young man in good health and CMV-seropositive. The source material was PBMCs. CDR3 protein: CASSSLALAGGQDTQYF. CDR3 nucleotides: TGTGCCAGCAGCTCTCTTGCCCTAGCGGGAGGGCAGGATACGCAGTATTTT.